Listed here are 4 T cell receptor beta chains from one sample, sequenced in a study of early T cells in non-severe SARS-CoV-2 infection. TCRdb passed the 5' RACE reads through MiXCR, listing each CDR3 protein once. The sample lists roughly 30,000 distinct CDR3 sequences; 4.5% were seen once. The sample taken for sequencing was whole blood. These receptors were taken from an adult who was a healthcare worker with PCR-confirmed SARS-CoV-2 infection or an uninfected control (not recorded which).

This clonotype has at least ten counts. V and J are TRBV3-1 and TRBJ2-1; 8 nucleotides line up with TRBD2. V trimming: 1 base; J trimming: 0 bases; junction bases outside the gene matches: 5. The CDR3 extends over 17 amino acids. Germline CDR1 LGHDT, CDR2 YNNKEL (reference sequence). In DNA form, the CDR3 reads TGTGCCAGCAGCCAAGTGGCAGCGGGAGCCTCCTACAATGAGCAGTTCTTC. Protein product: CASSQVAAGASYNEQFF.

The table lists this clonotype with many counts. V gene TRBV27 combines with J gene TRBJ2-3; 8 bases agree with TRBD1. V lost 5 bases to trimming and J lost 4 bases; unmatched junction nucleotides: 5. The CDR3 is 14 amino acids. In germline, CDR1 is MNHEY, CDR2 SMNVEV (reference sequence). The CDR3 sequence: CASSPRGRSDTQYF. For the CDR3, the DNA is TGTGCCAGCAGTCCCAGGGGGCGATCAGATACGCAGTATTTT.

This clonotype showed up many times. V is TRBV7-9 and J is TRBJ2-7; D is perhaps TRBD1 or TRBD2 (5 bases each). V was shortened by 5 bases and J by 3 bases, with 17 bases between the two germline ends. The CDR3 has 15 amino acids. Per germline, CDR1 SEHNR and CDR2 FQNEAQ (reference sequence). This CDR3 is CASSPDGAGGYEQYF. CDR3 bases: TGTGCCAGCAGCCCCGATGGGGCTGGAGGCTACGAGCAGTACTTC.

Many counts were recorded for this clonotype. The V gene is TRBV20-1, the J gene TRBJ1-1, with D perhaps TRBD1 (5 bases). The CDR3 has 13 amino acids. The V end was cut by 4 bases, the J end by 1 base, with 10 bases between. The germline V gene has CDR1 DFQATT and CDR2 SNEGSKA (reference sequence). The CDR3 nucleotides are TGCAGTGCTAATAATGACAGGAACACTGAAGCTTTCTTT. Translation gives CSANNDRNTEAFF.